This TCR beta chain was sequenced for a study of PD-L1 blockade in urothelial cancer. V shed 4 bases, J shed 7 bases, and the junction held 5 bases outside the gene matches. Looked up from germline, CDR1 is MNHEY and CDR2 is SVGAGI. The CDR3 runs 13 residues. Repertoires were generated with immunoSEQ multiplex PCR, while TCRdb's copy carries only in-frame clones and drops some. The sample consists of about 45,000 clones, more than 70% of them appearing once. This clone came up a few times. Sequences were derived from PBMCs, sampled around atezolizumab (anti-PD-L1) treatment. This sequence joins TRBV6-5 and TRBJ1-2; TRBD1 agrees at 8 bases. The sequence was collected from a man of 80 years or more with urothelial cancer. CDR3 residues: CASSFGQGGGYTF. For the CDR3, the DNA is TGTGCCAGCAGTTTCGGACAGGGTGGTGGCTACACCTTC.